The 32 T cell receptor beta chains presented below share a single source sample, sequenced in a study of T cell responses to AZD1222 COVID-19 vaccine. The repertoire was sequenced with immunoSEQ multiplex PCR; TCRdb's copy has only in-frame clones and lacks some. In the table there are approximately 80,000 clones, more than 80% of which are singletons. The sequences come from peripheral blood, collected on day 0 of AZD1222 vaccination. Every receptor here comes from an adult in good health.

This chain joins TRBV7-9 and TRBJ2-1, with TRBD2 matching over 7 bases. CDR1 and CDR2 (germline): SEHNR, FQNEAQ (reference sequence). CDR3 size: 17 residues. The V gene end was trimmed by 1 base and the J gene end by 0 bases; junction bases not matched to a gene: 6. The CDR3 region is CASSLGLAASSYNEQFF. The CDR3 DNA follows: TGTGCCAGCAGCTTAGGGCTAGCGGCGAGCTCCTACAATGAGCAGTTCTTC.

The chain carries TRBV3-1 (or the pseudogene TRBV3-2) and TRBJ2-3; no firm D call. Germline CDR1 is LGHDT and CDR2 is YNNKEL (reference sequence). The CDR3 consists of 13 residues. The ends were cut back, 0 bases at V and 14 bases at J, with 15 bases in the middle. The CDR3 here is CASSQDKTALLYF. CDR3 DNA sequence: TGTGCCAGCAGCCAAGATAAAACGGCACTACTGTATTTT.

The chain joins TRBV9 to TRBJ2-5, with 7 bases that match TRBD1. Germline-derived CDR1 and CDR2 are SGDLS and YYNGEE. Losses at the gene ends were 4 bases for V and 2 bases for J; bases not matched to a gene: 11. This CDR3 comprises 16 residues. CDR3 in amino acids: CASSPGRDSLQETQYF. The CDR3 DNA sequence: TGTGCCAGCAGCCCCGGTAGGGACAGCCTTCAAGAGACCCAGTACTTC. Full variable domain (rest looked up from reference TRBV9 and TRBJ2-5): DSGVTQTPKHLITATGQRVTLRCSPRSGDLSVYWYQQSLDQGLQFLIQYYNGEERAKGNILERFSAQQFPDLHSELNLSSLELGDSALYFCASSPGRDSLQETQYFGPGTRLLVL.

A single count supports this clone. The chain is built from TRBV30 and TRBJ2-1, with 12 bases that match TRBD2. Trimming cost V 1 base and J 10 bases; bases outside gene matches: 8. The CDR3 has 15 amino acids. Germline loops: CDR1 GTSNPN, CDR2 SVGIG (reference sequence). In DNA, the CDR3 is TGTGCCTGGAGTGCGGAGGCTAGCGGGAGGGACGAGCAGTTCTTC. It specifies CAWSAEASGRDEQFF.

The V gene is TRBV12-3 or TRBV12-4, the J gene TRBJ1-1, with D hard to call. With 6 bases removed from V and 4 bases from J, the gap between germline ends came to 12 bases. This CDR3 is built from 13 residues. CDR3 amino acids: CASSRRRATEAFF. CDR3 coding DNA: TGTGCCAGCAGCCGACGTAGGGCCACTGAAGCTTTCTTT.

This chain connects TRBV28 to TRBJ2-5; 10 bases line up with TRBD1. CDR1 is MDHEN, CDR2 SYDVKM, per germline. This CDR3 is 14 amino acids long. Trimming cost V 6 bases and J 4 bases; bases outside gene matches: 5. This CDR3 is CASRGDRGRETQYF. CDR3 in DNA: TGTGCCAGCAGGGGGGACAGGGGAAGAGAGACCCAGTACTTC.

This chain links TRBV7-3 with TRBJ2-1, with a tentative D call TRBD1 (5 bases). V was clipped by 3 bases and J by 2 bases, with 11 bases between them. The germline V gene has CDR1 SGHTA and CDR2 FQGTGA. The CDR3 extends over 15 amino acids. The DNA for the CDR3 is TGTGCCAGCAGCTTGGACAACAATCCCTACAATGAGCAGTTCTTC. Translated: CASSLDNNPYNEQFF.

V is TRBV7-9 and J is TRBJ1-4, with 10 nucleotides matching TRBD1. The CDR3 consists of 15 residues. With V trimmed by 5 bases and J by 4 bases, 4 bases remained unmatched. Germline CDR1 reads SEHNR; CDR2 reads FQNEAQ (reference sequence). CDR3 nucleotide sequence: TGTGCCAGCAGCCCAGGGACAGGGGTTAATGAAAAACTGTTTTTT. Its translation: CASSPGTGVNEKLFF.

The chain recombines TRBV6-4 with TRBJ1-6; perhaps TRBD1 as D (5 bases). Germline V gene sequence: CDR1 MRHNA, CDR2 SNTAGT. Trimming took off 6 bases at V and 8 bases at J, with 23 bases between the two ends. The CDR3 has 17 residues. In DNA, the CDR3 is TGTGCCAGCAGGAACCCAGCGGTCCGGGGCTCGGATTCACCCCTCCACTTT. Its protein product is CASRNPAVRGSDSPLHF.

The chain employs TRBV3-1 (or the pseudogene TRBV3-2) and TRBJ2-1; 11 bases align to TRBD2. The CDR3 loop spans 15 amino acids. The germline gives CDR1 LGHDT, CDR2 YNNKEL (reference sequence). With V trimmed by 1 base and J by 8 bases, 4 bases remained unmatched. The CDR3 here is CASSQGLAGGYEQFF. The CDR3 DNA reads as TGTGCCAGCAGCCAAGGGCTAGCGGGAGGCTATGAGCAGTTCTTC.

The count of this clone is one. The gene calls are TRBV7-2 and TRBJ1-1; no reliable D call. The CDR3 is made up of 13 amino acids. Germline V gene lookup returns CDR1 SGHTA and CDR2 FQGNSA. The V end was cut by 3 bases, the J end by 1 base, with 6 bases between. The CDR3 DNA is TGTGCCAGCAGCTTCGCACCGAACACTGAAGCTTTCTTT. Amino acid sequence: CASSFAPNTEAFF.

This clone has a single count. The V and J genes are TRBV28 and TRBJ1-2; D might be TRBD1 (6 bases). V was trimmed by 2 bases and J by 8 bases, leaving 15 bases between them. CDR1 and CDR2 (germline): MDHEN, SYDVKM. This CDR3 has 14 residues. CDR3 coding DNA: TGTGCCAGCAGTTTAAAGGCGGACAGTCGGGGCTACACCTTC. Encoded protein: CASSLKADSRGYTF.

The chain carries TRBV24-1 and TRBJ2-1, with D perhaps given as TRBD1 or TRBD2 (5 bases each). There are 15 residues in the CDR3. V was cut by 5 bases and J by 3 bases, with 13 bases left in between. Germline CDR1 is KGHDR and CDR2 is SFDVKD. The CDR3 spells CATSGGDAYYNEQFF. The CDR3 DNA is TGTGCCACCAGTGGAGGGGACGCCTACTACAATGAGCAGTTCTTC.

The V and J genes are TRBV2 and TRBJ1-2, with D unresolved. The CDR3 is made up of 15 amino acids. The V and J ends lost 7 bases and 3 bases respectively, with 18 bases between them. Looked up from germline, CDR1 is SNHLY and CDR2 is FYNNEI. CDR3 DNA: TGTGCCAGCAAAGAAGGTCTCGGACTCGACTATGGCTACACCTTC. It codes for CASKEGLGLDYGYTF.

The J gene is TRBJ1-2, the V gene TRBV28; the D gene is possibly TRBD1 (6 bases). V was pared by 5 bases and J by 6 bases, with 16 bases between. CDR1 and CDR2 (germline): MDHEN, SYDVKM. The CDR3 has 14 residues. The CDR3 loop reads CASSPIQGPHGYTF. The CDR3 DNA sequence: TGTGCCAGCAGTCCCATACAGGGCCCCCATGGCTACACCTTC.

The CDR3 is CASSPRNADTQYF. The CDR3 DNA sequence: TGTGCCAGCAGCCCACGGAACGCAGATACGCAGTATTTT. The chain recombines TRBV5-6 with TRBJ2-3; D gene ambiguous. The CDR3 runs 13 residues. In germline, CDR1 is SGHDT, CDR2 YYEEEE. Trimming took off 4 bases at V and 4 bases at J, with 10 bases between the two ends.

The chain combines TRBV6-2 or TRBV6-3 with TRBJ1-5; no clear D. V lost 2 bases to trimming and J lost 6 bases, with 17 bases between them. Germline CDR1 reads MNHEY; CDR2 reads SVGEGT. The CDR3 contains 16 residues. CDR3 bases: TGTGCCAGCAGTTACAGTAGAGATGGTGAGGGTCAGCCCCAGCATTTT. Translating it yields CASSYSRDGEGQPQHF.

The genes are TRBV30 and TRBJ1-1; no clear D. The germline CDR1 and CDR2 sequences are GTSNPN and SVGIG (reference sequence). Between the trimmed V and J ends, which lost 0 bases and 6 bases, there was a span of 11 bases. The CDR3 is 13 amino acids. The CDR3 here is CAWSVVSGAEAFF. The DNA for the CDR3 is TGTGCCTGGAGTGTAGTTTCTGGGGCTGAAGCTTTCTTT.

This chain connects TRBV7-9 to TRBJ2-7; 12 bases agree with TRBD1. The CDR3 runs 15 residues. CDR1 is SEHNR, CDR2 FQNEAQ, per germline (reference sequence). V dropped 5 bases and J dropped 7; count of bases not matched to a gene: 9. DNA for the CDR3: TGTGCCAGCAGCGAGTGGGGACAGGGGGCGTCTGAGCAGTACTTC. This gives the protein CASSEWGQGASEQYF.

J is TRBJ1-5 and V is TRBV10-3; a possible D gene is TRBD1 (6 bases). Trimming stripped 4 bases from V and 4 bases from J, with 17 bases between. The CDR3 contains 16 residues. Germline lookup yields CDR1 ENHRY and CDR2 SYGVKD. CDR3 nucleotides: TGTGCCATCAGTGGGGCGTCAGGGGCTTGGAATCAGCCCCAGCATTTT. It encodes CAISGASGAWNQPQHF.

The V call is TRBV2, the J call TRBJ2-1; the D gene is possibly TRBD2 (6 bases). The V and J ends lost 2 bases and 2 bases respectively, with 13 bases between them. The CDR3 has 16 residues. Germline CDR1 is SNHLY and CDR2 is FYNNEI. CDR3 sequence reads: CASSERRDPPYNEQFF. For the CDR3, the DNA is TGTGCCAGCAGTGAAAGGCGGGATCCTCCCTACAATGAGCAGTTCTTC.

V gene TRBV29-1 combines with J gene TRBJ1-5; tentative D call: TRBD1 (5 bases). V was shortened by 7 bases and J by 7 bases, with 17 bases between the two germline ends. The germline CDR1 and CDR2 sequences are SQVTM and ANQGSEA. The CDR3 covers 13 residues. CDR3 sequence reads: CSAARGRDQPQHF. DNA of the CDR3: TGCAGCGCCGCTAGGGGCAGGGACCAGCCCCAGCATTTT.

CDR3 sequence (DNA): TGTGCCAGCAGTATCACGGCGACAGGGCGCAATCAGCCCCAGCATTTT. This gives the protein CASSITATGRNQPQHF. The chain carries TRBV28 and TRBJ1-5; TRBD1 matches 7 bases. V trimming: 5 bases; J trimming: 2 bases; junction bases outside the gene matches: 9. The CDR3 extends over 16 amino acids. The V gene's germline CDR1 is MDHEN and CDR2 SYDVKM.

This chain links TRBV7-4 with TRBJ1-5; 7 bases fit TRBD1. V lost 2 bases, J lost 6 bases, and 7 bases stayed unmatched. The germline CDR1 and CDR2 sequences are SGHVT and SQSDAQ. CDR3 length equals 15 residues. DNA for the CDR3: TGTGCCAGCAGCTTAAAGACAGGGAGCCGTCAGCCCCAGCATTTT. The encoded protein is CASSLKTGSRQPQHF.

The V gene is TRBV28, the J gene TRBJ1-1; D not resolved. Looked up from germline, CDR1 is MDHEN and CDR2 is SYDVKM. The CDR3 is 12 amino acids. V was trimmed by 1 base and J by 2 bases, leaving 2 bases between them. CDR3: CASSLFNTEAFF. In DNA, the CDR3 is TGTGCCAGCAGTTTATTTAACACTGAAGCTTTCTTT. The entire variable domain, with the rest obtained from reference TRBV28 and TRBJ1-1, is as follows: DVKVTQSSRYLVKRTGEKVFLECVQDMDHENMFWYRQDPGLGLRLIYFSYDVKMKEKGDIPEGYSVSREKKERFSLILESASTNQTSMYLCASSLFNTEAFFGQGTRLTVV.

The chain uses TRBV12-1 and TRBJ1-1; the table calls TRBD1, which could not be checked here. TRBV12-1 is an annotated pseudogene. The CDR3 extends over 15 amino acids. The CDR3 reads CASSPRELMNTEAFF. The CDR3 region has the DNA TGTGCCAGCAGCCCCAGGGAACTCATGAACACTGAAGCTTTCTTT.

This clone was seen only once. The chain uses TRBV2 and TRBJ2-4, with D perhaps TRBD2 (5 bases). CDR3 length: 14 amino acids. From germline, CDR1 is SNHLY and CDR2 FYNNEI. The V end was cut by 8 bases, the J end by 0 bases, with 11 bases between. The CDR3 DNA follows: TGTGCCAGCGGACTCCTGACAGCCAAAAACATTCAGTACTTC. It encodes CASGLLTAKNIQYF. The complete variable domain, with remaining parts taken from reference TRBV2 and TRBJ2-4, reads EPEVTQTPSHQVTQMGQEVILRCVPISNHLYFYWYRQILGQKVEFLVSFYNNEISEKSEIFDDQFSVERPDGSNFTLKIRSTKLEDSAMYFCASGLLTAKNIQYFGAGTRLSVL.

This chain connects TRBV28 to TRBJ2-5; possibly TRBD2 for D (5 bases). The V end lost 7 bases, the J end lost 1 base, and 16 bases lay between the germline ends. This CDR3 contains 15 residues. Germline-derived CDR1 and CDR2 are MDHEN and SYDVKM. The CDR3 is CASTPRFGVQETQYF. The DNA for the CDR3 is TGTGCCAGCACCCCAAGGTTCGGGGTCCAAGAGACCCAGTACTTC. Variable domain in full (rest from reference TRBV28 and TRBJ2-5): DVKVTQSSRYLVKRTGEKVFLECVQDMDHENMFWYRQDPGLGLRLIYFSYDVKMKEKGDIPEGYSVSREKKERFSLILESASTNQTSMYLCASTPRFGVQETQYFGPGTRLLVL.

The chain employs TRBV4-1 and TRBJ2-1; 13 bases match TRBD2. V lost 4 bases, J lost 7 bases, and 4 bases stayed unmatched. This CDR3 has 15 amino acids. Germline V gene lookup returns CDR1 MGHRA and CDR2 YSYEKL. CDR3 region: CASSLGLAGENEQFF. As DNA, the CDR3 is TGCGCCAGCAGCCTCGGACTAGCGGGAGAAAATGAGCAGTTCTTC.

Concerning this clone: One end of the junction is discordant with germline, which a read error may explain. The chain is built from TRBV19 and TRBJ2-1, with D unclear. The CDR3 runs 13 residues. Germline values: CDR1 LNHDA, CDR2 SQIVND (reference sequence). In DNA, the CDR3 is TGTGCCAGTAGTATATTCAGTTACAGTGAGCAGTTCTTC. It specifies CASSIFSYSEQFF.

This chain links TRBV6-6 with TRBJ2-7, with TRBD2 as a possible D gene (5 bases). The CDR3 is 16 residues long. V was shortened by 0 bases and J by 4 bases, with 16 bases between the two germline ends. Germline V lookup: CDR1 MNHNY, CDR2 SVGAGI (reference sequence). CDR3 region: CASSYSREGGKYEQYF. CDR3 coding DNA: TGTGCCAGCAGTTACTCCAGAGAAGGAGGCAAATACGAGCAGTACTTC.

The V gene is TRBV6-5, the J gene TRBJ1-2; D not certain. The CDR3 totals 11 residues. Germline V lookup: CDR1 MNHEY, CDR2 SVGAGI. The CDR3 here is CASISDYGYTF. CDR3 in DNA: TGTGCTTCCATATCGGACTATGGCTACACCTTC.